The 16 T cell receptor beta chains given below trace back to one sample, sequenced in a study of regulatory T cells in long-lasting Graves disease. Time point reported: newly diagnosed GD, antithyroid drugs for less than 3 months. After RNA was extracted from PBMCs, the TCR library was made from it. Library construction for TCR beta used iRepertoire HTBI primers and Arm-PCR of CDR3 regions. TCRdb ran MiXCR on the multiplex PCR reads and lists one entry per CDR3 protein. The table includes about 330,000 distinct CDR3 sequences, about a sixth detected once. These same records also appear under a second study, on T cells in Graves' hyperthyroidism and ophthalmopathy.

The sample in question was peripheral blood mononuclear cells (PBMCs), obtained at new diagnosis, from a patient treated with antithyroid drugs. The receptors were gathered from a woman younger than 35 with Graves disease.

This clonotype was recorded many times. CDR3 DNA sequence: TGTGCTAGTGGTAGCTCCTACAATGAGCAGTTCTTC. This codes for CASGSSYNEQFF. The rearrangement uses TRBV12-5 and TRBJ2-1; D uncertain. Germline V gives CDR1 LGHNT, CDR2 FRNRAP. This CDR3 region has 12 residues. Trimming pared 5 bases from V and 0 bases from J, leaving 2 bases between.

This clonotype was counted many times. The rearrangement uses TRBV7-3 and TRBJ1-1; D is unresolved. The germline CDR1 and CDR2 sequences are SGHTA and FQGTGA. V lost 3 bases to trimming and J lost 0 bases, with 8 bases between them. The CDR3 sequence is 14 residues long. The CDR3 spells CASSLHGMNTEAFF. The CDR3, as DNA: TGTGCCAGCAGCTTGCACGGCATGAACACTGAAGCTTTCTTT.

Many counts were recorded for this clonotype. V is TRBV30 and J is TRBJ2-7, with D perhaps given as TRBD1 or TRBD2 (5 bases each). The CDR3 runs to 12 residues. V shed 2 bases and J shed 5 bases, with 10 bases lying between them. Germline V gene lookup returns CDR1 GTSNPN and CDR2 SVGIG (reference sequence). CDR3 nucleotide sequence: TGTGCCTGGAGTTCGGGGACGCACGAGCAGTACTTC. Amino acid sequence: CAWSSGTHEQYF. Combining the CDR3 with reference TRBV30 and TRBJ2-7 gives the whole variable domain SQTIHQWPATLVQPVGSPLSLECTVEGTSNPNLYWYRQAAGRGLQLLFYSVGIGQISSEVPQNLSASRPQDRQFILSSKKLLLSDSGFYLCAWSSGTHEQYFGPGTRLTVT.

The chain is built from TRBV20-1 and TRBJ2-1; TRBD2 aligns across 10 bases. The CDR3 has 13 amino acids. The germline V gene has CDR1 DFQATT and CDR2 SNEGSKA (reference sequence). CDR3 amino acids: CNAQREGRYEQFF. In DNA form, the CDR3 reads TGCAATGCGCAGCGGGAGGGCCGCTATGAGCAGTTCTTC.

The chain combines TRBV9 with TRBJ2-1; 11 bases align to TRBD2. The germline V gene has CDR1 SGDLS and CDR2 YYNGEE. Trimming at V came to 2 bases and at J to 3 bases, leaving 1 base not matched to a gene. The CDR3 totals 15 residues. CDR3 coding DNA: TGTGCCAGCAGCGTTAGCGGGGGGGGCTACAATGAGCAGTTCTTC. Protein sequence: CASSVSGGGYNEQFF.

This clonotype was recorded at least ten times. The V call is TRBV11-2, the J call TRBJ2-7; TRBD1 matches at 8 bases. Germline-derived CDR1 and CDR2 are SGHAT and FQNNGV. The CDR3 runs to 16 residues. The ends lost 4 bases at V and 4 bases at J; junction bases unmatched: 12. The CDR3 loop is CASSSVRDRKPYEQYF. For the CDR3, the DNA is TGTGCCAGCAGCTCCGTCCGGGACAGGAAACCGTACGAGCAGTACTTC.

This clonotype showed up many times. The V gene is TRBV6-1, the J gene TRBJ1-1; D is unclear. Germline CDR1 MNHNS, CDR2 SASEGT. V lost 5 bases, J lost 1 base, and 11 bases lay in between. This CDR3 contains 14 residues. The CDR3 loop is CASSNPGRNTEAFF. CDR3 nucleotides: TGTGCCAGCAGTAACCCGGGAAGGAACACTGAAGCTTTCTTT.

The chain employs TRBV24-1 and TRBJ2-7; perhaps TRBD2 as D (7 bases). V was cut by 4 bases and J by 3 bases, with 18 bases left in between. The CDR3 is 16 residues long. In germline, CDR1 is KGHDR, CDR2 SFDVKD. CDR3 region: CATSEGKRGQSYEQYF. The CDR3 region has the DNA TGTGCCACCAGTGAGGGGAAGCGGGGACAAAGCTACGAGCAGTACTTC.

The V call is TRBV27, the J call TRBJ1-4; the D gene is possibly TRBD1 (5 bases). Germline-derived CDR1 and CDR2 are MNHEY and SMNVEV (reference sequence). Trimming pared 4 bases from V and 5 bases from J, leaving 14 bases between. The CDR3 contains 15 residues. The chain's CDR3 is CASSSAGGGNEKLFF. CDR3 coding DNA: TGTGCCAGCAGTTCGGCGGGGGGGGGAAATGAAAAACTGTTTTTT.

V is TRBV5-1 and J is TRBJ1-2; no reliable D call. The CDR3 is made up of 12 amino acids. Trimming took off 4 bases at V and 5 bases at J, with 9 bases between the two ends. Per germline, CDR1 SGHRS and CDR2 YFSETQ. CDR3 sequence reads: CASSIDTYGYTF. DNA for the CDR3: TGCGCCAGCAGCATAGACACGTATGGCTACACCTTC.

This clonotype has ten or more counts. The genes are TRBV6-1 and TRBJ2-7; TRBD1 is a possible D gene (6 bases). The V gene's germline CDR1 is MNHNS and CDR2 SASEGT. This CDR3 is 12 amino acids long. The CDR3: CGPKGVTYEQYF. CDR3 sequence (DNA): TGTGGACCTAAGGGGGTAACCTACGAGCAGTACTTC.

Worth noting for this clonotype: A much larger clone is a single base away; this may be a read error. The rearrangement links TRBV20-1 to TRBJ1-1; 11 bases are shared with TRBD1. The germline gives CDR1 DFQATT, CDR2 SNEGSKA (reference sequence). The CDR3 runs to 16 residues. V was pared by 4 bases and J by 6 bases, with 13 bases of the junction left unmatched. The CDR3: CSAIDLWGTGGPEAFF. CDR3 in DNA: TGCAGTGCTATAGATCTGTGGGGGACAGGGGGTCCTGAAGCTTTCTTT.

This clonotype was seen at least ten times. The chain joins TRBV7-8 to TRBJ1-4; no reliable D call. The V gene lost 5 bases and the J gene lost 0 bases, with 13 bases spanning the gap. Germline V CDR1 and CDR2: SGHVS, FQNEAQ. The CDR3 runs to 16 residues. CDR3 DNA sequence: TGTGCCAGCAGCAAAGGACGGGTTGCAACTAATGAAAAACTGTTTTTT. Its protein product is CASSKGRVATNEKLFF.

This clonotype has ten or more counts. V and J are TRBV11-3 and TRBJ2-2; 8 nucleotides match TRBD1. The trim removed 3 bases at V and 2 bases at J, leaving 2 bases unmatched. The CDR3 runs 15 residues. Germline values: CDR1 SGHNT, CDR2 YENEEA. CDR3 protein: CASSFSGGNTGELFF. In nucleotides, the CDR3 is TGTGCCAGCAGCTTTTCAGGGGGCAACACCGGGGAGCTGTTTTTT.

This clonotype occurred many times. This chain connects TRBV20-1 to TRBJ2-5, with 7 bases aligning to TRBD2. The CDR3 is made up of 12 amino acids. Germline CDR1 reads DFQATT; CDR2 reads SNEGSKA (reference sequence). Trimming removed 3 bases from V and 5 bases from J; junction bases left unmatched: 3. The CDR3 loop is CSARAGEETQYF. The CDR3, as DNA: TGCAGTGCTAGGGCGGGAGAGGAGACCCAGTACTTC.

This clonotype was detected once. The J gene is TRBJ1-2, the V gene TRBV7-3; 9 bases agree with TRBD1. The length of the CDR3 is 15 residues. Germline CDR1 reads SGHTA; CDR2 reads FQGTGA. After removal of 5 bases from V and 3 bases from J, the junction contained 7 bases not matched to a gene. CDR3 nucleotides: TGTGCCAGCAGCCCCGGGACAGGGAACCACTATGGCTACACCTTC. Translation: CASSPGTGNHYGYTF.